Presented here are 8 T cell receptor beta chains from one specimen sequenced in a study of cytomegalovirus exposure and HLA in healthy donors. Profiled with immunoSEQ multiplex PCR; TCRdb holds only in-frame clones, not every one. The repertoire holds 70,000 to 95,000 clones, with roughly 93% as singletons. The sequenced sample was PBMCs. These receptors were collected from a young woman in good health and CMV-seronegative.

The J gene is TRBJ1-1, the V gene TRBV18; D remains ambiguous. Germline CDR1 KGHSH, CDR2 LQKENI. The CDR3 is 13 amino acids. V was cut by 5 bases and J by 3 bases, with 10 bases left in between. CDR3 region: CASSLNVDTEAFF. DNA of the CDR3: TGTGCCAGCTCATTAAACGTAGACACTGAAGCTTTCTTT.

The rearrangement links TRBV11-2 to TRBJ2-7; D is uncertain. With 1 base removed from V and 4 bases from J, the gap between germline ends came to 11 bases. The germline CDR1 and CDR2 sequences are SGHAT and FQNNGV. The CDR3 loop spans 14 amino acids. The CDR3 coding sequence is TGTGCCAGCAGCTTAGTGATAGCTTGGTACGAGCAGTACTTC. Translating gives CASSLVIAWYEQYF.

The V call is TRBV28, the J call TRBJ2-7; 7 bases line up with TRBD2. The CDR3 spans 16 residues. Trimming removed 1 base from V and 4 bases from J; junction bases left unmatched: 10. Germline CDR1 and CDR2: MDHEN and SYDVKM. CDR3 DNA: TGTGCCAGCAGTTTATTCTCCCTAGCGGTAGGTTACGAGCAGTACTTC. Amino acids: CASSLFSLAVGYEQYF.

This chain joins TRBV7-9 and TRBJ2-7; weak D call: TRBD1 (6 bases). The CDR3 is 18 amino acids. The germline V gene encodes CDR1 SEHNR and CDR2 FQNEAQ (reference sequence). V lost 2 bases, J lost 3 bases, and 23 bases lay in between. CDR3 nucleotides: TGTGCCAGCAGCTTAATCGGTGCAGGGGCGCGCGGAGGCTACGAGCAGTACTTC. Protein product: CASSLIGAGARGGYEQYF.

The chain joins TRBV11-3 to TRBJ2-1, with 9 bases that match TRBD1. Germline loops: CDR1 SGHNT, CDR2 YENEEA. The CDR3 has 17 amino acids. Germline trimming cut 5 bases from V and 2 bases from J; bases unmatched to any gene: 10. CDR3 sequence (DNA): TGTGCCAGCAGCAGAGGGACAGGGCCATCCCCCTACAATGAGCAGTTCTTC. It translates to CASSRGTGPSPYNEQFF.

The chain couples TRBV27 to TRBJ1-2, with 7 bases fitting TRBD1. Germline trimming cut 5 bases from V and 4 bases from J; bases unmatched to any gene: 10. CDR1 and CDR2 from the germline V gene are MNHEY and SMNVEV (reference sequence). The CDR3 is 15 amino acids. CDR3 in DNA: TGTGCCAGCAGTCTGATTAGGGGACAGACCTATGGCTACACCTTC. It is translated as CASSLIRGQTYGYTF.

The chain recombines TRBV6-4 with TRBJ1-1, with D perhaps matching TRBD1 (5 bases). The CDR3 sequence is 13 residues long. Per the germline V gene, CDR1 is MRHNA and CDR2 is SNTAGT. V was pared by 2 bases and J by 6 bases, with 10 bases between. DNA of the CDR3: TGTGCCAGCAGTGACGGGGAGGGGTCTGAAGCTTTCTTT. Protein: CASSDGEGSEAFF.

The chain is built from TRBV15 and TRBJ2-7; 9 bases agree with TRBD1. V dropped 0 bases and J dropped 1; count of bases not matched to a gene: 4. This CDR3 has 16 residues. CDR1 is LNHNV, CDR2 YYDKDF, per germline (reference sequence). In DNA, the CDR3 is TGTGCCACCAGCAGAGATCAGGGGACAGGGTCCTACGAGCAGTACTTC. The encoded protein is CATSRDQGTGSYEQYF.